The 13 T cell receptor beta chains reported below all come from one sample, sequenced in a study of identifying expanded T cells in peripheral blood. Clones were read by immunoSEQ multiplex PCR, and TCRdb kept only the in-frame ones, dropping some. This sample has approximately 90,000 clones, with roughly 90% found just once. Specimen: blood. The receptors were gathered from a person aged 18 to 75 in good health.

The chain is built from TRBV7-3 and TRBJ2-5; no clear D. Germline V CDR1 and CDR2: SGHTA, FQGTGA. Trimming shortened V by 5 bases and J by 6 bases, and 16 bases separated the two germline ends. This CDR3 spans 14 amino acids. This CDR3 is CASSPIQPAQTQYF. In DNA form, the CDR3 reads TGTGCCAGCAGCCCCATTCAACCGGCCCAGACCCAGTACTTC.

This clone was seen once. The V and J genes are TRBV18 and TRBJ2-7; D is perhaps TRBD1 or TRBD2 (5 bases each). Germline CDR1 and CDR2: KGHSH and LQKENI. This CDR3 has 14 amino acids. V lost 8 bases and J lost 1, with 15 bases in between. CDR3 loop: CASADRDPSYEQYF. Written as DNA, the CDR3 is TGTGCCAGCGCTGACCGGGACCCTTCCTACGAGCAGTACTTC.

The genes are TRBV5-5 and TRBJ2-7; D is unclear. This CDR3 is built from 12 residues. Germline CDR1 reads SGHKS; CDR2 reads YYEKEE (reference sequence). The germline V and J ends were trimmed by 0 bases and 3 bases, with 4 bases remaining between them. CDR3 sequence: CASSLDHYEQYF. The CDR3 DNA reads TGTGCCAGCAGCTTGGACCACTACGAGCAGTACTTC.

The chain recombines TRBV7-6 with TRBJ1-1; a possible D gene is TRBD1 (5 bases). In germline, CDR1 is SGHVS, CDR2 FNYEAQ. This CDR3 is built from 15 residues. The V gene lost 2 bases and the J gene lost 0 bases, with 10 bases spanning the gap. The CDR3 loop reads CASSLPQGLNTEAFF. DNA of the CDR3: TGTGCCAGCAGCTTACCCCAGGGTCTGAACACTGAAGCTTTCTTT.

This sequence joins TRBV6-5 and TRBJ2-7; D possibly uses TRBD1 or TRBD2 (5 bases each). The germline V gene encodes CDR1 MNHEY and CDR2 SVGAGI. V lost 5 bases, J lost 2 bases, and 13 bases lay in between. This CDR3 is built from 14 residues. DNA of the CDR3: TGTGCCAGCAGTACCCGGGACGTCCCCTACGAGCAGTACTTC. As protein: CASSTRDVPYEQYF.

This chain connects TRBV6-1 to TRBJ2-7; the match to TRBD2 covers 8 bases. The CDR3 length is 15 residues. V lost 3 bases, J lost 2 bases, and 6 bases stayed unmatched. Germline loops: CDR1 MNHNS, CDR2 SASEGT. The CDR3 DNA sequence: TGTGCCAGCAGTGATGGTCAAGCGGGAGCCTACGAGCAGTACTTC. This gives the protein CASSDGQAGAYEQYF.

This clone was counted once. The chain combines TRBV5-8 with TRBJ1-4, with D hard to call. V was clipped by 1 base and J by 8 bases, with 12 bases between them. The CDR3 loop spans 14 amino acids. Per germline, CDR1 SGHTS and CDR2 YDEGEE. The CDR3 protein is CASSLFAGGEKLFF. CDR3 DNA sequence: TGTGCCAGCAGCTTGTTTGCGGGTGGGGAAAAACTGTTTTTT.

Remarks on this clone: Other DNA sequences in the sample encode the same CDR3. The chain is built from TRBV2 and TRBJ1-4; D unclear. V lost 1 base, J lost 7 bases, and 1 base lay in between. The CDR3 covers 11 residues. Germline loops: CDR1 SNHLY, CDR2 FYNNEI. CDR3 nucleotides: TGTGCCAGCAGTGAAGGTGAAAAACTGTTTTTT. Its protein is CASSEGEKLFF.

The chain employs TRBV30 and TRBJ1-2, with a possible D match to TRBD1 (6 bases). This CDR3 region has 14 residues. Trimming left V 6 bases short and J 5 bases short, with 19 bases between. CDR1 GTSNPN and CDR2 SVGIG come from the germline V gene (reference sequence). The CDR3 DNA follows: TGTGCCTGCAAACCCACAGGGAACCTTTATGGCTACACCTTC. Encoded protein: CACKPTGNLYGYTF.

The rearrangement joins TRBV20-1 to TRBJ2-4; no clear D. This CDR3 comprises 11 residues. V lost 5 bases to trimming and J lost 6 bases, with 8 bases between them. Per germline, CDR1 DFQATT and CDR2 SNEGSKA (reference sequence). The CDR3 nucleotides are TGCAGTGCTGACACTGGAAACATTCAGTACTTC. Residues: CSADTGNIQYF.

The CDR3 loop reads CASSLPDRGTNNEQFF. The CDR3 nucleotides read TGCGCCAGCAGCTTGCCCGACAGGGGGACTAACAATGAGCAGTTCTTC. The chain has TRBV5-1 and TRBJ2-1; 9 bases line up with TRBD1. Losses at the gene ends were 1 base for V and 5 bases for J; bases not matched to a gene: 7. This CDR3 has 16 residues. Germline lookup yields CDR1 SGHRS and CDR2 YFSETQ. The full variable domain, its missing parts supplied by reference TRBV5-1 and TRBJ2-1, is KAGVTQTPRYLIKTRGQQVTLSCSPISGHRSVSWYQQTPGQGLQFLFEYFSETQRNKGNFPGRFSGRQFSNSRSEMNVSTLELGDSALYLCASSLPDRGTNNEQFFGPGTRLTVL.

The chain carries TRBV5-4 and TRBJ1-4, with 9 bases aligning to TRBD1. The germline V gene encodes CDR1 SGHNT and CDR2 YYREEE (reference sequence). After removal of 2 bases from V and 5 bases from J, the junction contained 1 base not matched to a gene. This CDR3 has 14 amino acids. DNA of the CDR3: TGTGCCAGCAGCTTTGGACAGGGGAATGAAAAACTGTTTTTT. This gives the protein CASSFGQGNEKLFF.

The CDR3: CASSLEGTYEQYF. For the CDR3, the DNA is TGTGCCAGCAGTTTAGAGGGCACCTACGAGCAGTACTTC. V usage is TRBV27 and J usage is TRBJ2-7; D perhaps matches TRBD2 (5 bases). Trimming cost V 2 bases and J 2 bases, with 7 bases left between them. This CDR3 region has 13 residues. Germline V gives CDR1 MNHEY, CDR2 SMNVEV (reference sequence).